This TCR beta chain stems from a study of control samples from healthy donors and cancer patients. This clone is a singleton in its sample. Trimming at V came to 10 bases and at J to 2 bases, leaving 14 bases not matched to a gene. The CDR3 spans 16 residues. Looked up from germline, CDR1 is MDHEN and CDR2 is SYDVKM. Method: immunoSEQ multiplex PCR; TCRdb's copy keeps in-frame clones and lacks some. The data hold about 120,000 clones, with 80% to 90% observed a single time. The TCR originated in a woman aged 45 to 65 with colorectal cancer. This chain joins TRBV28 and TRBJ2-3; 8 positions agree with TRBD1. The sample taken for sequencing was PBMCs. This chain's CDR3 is CATATRRGRDTDTQYF. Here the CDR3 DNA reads TGTGCCACCGCCACCCGCAGGGGGCGGGACACAGATACGCAGTATTTT.